This entry lists 20 T cell receptor beta chains sequenced from one sample in a study of T cells in localized non-small cell lung cancer. Data came from immunoSEQ multiplex PCR; TCRdb stores just in-frame clones and leaves some out. The data hold approximately 83,000 clones, with roughly 91% observed a single time. Specimen: PBMCs, collected before any cancer treatment. The receptors were sampled from a woman aged 40-70 years with stage II squamous cell lung carcinoma.

The chain is built from TRBV2 and TRBJ1-5; no reliable D call. Germline V gene sequence: CDR1 SNHLY, CDR2 FYNNEI. Trimming stripped 6 bases from V and 10 bases from J, with 10 bases between. The length of the CDR3 is 11 residues. CDR3 coding DNA: TGTGCCAGCAGGATCTCCGACCCCCAGCATTTT. Encoded protein: CASRISDPQHF.

This chain links TRBV6-5 with TRBJ2-5; 7 nucleotides match TRBD1. There are 13 residues in the CDR3. The germline V gene encodes CDR1 MNHEY and CDR2 SVGAGI. The V and J ends lost 5 bases and 1 base, in that order; junction bases with no gene match: 1. CDR3 sequence (DNA): TGTGCCAGCAGTAGGGGGCTCCAAGAGACCCAGTACTTC. It translates to CASSRGLQETQYF.

The rearrangement links TRBV5-8 to TRBJ2-5, with 8 bases that match TRBD2. CDR1 and CDR2 (germline): SGHTS, YDEGEE. V was clipped by 0 bases and J by 2 bases; unmatched bases: 3. The CDR3 contains 15 residues. As DNA, the CDR3 is TGTGCCAGCAGCTTGGGAGCGGGGGAGCAAGAGACCCAGTACTTC. Translated: CASSLGAGEQETQYF.

The chain joins TRBV27 to TRBJ1-4, with a weak D call TRBD1 (6 bases). Germline values: CDR1 MNHEY, CDR2 SMNVEV (reference sequence). The CDR3 is 15 residues long. The germline V and J ends were trimmed by 4 bases and 0 bases, with 9 bases remaining between them. The CDR3 region is CASSWTDATNEKLFF. Written as DNA, the CDR3 is TGTGCCAGCAGTTGGACAGACGCAACTAATGAAAAACTGTTTTTT.

This chain uses TRBV10-3 with TRBJ1-1; D possibly corresponds to TRBD1 (6 bases). V was clipped by 9 bases and J by 4 bases, with 18 bases between them. CDR1 ENHRY and CDR2 SYGVKD come from the germline V gene. This CDR3 is 14 amino acids long. In nucleotides, the CDR3 is TGTGCCATTAATGGCAGGGGATGGGGCACTGAAGCTTTCTTT. Its translation is CAINGRGWGTEAFF.

This clone was detected only once. This rearrangement joins TRBV2 to TRBJ1-6, with D uncertain. V was cut by 8 bases and J by 0 bases, with 2 bases left in between. The germline CDR1 and CDR2 sequences are SNHLY and FYNNEI. The CDR3 is 12 residues long. CDR3 in amino acids: CASHSYNSPLHF. The CDR3 DNA follows: TGTGCCAGCCACTCCTATAATTCACCCCTCCACTTT.

The chain links TRBV6-5 to TRBJ1-4, with 7 bases fitting TRBD1. The germline gives CDR1 MNHEY, CDR2 SVGAGI. V lost 4 bases to trimming and J lost 8 bases; unmatched junction nucleotides: 7. This CDR3 region has 14 residues. The CDR3 sequence is CASSSARGREKLFF. The CDR3, as DNA: TGTGCCAGCAGTTCGGCTAGGGGGCGGGAAAAACTGTTTTTT.

As DNA, the CDR3 is TGTGCCAGCGCCCGGGGGCCCCATGGTGAAAAACTGTTTTTT. It is translated as CASARGPHGEKLFF. The V call is TRBV2, the J call TRBJ1-4, with D possibly being TRBD1 (6 bases). Germline V gene sequence: CDR1 SNHLY, CDR2 FYNNEI. Trimming left V 8 bases short and J 7 bases short, with 17 bases between. The CDR3 length is 14 residues.

The rearrangement joins TRBV6-1 to TRBJ1-5; 10 nucleotides match TRBD1. V was clipped by 5 bases and J by 5 bases; unmatched bases: 6. From germline, CDR1 is MNHNS and CDR2 SASEGT. This CDR3 contains 15 residues. The CDR3 loop reads CASSWTGGVDQPQHF. The CDR3, as DNA: TGTGCCAGCAGTTGGACAGGGGGGGTCGATCAGCCCCAGCATTTT.

The chain couples TRBV7-2 to TRBJ1-2; a weak D match, TRBD1 (5 bases). Germline V gives CDR1 SGHTA, CDR2 FQGNSA. The V gene lost 8 bases and the J gene lost 7 bases, with 20 bases spanning the gap. The CDR3 is 14 residues long. CDR3 loop: CASLKSLGEVGYTF. CDR3 coding DNA: TGTGCCAGCCTAAAATCCCTGGGGGAGGTTGGCTACACCTTC.

This chain uses TRBV5-1 with TRBJ2-2, with 13 nucleotides matching TRBD2. Germline V gene sequence: CDR1 SGHRS, CDR2 YFSETQ. Germline trimming cut 2 bases from V and 4 bases from J; bases unmatched to any gene: 2. The CDR3 consists of 16 residues. CDR3 nucleotides: TGCGCCAGCAGCTTACGGACTAGCGGGGGCACCGGGGAGCTGTTTTTT. As protein: CASSLRTSGGTGELFF.

J is TRBJ2-7 and V is TRBV15; D might be TRBD1 (5 bases). In germline, CDR1 is LNHNV, CDR2 YYDKDF (reference sequence). The ends were cut back, 0 bases at V and 7 bases at J, with 7 bases in the middle. This CDR3 spans 12 amino acids. The CDR3 region is CATSREAGEQYF. DNA for the CDR3: TGTGCCACCAGCAGAGAGGCAGGGGAGCAGTACTTC.

This clone has a single count. The gene calls are TRBV4-2 and TRBJ2-5, with 11 bases aligning to TRBD1. Trimming removed 2 bases from V and 3 bases from J; junction bases left unmatched: 8. CDR3 length: 17 residues. CDR1 and CDR2 from the germline V gene are LGHNA and YNFKEQ. The CDR3 nucleotides read TGTGCCAGCAGCCAAACCGTATCGGGACAGGGGGAAGAGACCCAGTACTTC. Translation gives CASSQTVSGQGEETQYF.

The chain couples TRBV7-8 to TRBJ2-3, with TRBD2 identical over 11 bases. CDR1 is SGHVS and CDR2 is FQNEAQ in the germline V gene. V lost 3 bases to trimming and J lost 2 bases; unmatched junction nucleotides: 4. The CDR3 is 16 amino acids. As DNA, the CDR3 is TGTGCCAGCAGCTTTACTAGCGGGGGATCCACAGATACGCAGTATTTT. Amino acid sequence: CASSFTSGGSTDTQYF. The full variable domain, completed using reference TRBV7-8 and TRBJ2-3, is GAGVSQSPRYKVAKRGQDVALRCDPISGHVSLFWYQQALGQGPEFLTYFQNEAQLDKSGLPSDRFFAERPEGSVSTLKIQRTQQEDSAVYLCASSFTSGGSTDTQYFGPGTRLTVL.

The V and J genes are TRBV11-3 and TRBJ2-7; 8 nucleotides line up with TRBD1. The CDR3 length is 14 residues. Germline V gene sequence: CDR1 SGHNT, CDR2 YENEEA. V was clipped by 1 base and J by 6 bases; unmatched bases: 5. Here the CDR3 reads CASSLGDRRGEQYF. For the CDR3, the DNA is TGTGCCAGCAGCTTAGGGGACAGGAGGGGCGAGCAGTACTTC.

V gene TRBV6-5 combines with J gene TRBJ1-2; 9 nucleotides line up with TRBD1. In germline, CDR1 is MNHEY, CDR2 SVGAGI. CDR3 length equals 14 residues. The junction had 8 bases not matched to a gene; V was cut back by 6 bases and J by 6 bases. The CDR3 nucleotides are TGTGCCAGCAGGTGGGACAGGGAAGCGAATGGCTACACCTTC. Amino acid sequence: CASRWDREANGYTF.

The rearrangement joins TRBV7-6 to TRBJ2-7; 10 bases fit TRBD1. This CDR3 contains 14 residues. Germline CDR1 reads SGHVS; CDR2 reads FNYEAQ. J was trimmed by 3 bases and V by 5 bases; bases with no gene match: 4. The DNA for the CDR3 is TGTGCCAGCAGCGCGGGACAGGGGTTCTACGAGCAGTACTTC. It codes for CASSAGQGFYEQYF.

V gene TRBV29-1 combines with J gene TRBJ1-2, with D unclear. The CDR3 sequence is 12 residues long. Trimming left V 7 bases short and J 2 bases short, with 11 bases between. Germline V lookup: CDR1 SQVTM, CDR2 ANQGSEA. The CDR3 bases are TGCAGCGCTGTAGAGCCAAACTATGGCTACACCTTC. This translates into CSAVEPNYGYTF.

The chain uses TRBV28 and TRBJ2-2, with D perhaps matching TRBD2 (5 bases). The CDR3 has 13 residues. The germline V and J ends were trimmed by 8 bases and 0 bases, with 7 bases remaining between them. Germline V gives CDR1 MDHEN, CDR2 SYDVKM. The CDR3 nucleotides read TGTGCCAGCGGACTTCCGAACACCGGGGAGCTGTTTTTT. Residues: CASGLPNTGELFF.

This clone has just one count. V gene TRBV4-1 combines with J gene TRBJ2-1; D perhaps matches TRBD2 (7 bases). Germline CDR1 MGHRA, CDR2 YSYEKL. V was pared by 0 bases and J by 3 bases, with 18 bases between. CDR3 length equals 18 residues. The CDR3 sequence: CASSQDAAGAGVYNEQFF. The CDR3 nucleotides are TGCGCCAGCAGCCAAGATGCGGCGGGGGCCGGGGTCTACAATGAGCAGTTCTTC.